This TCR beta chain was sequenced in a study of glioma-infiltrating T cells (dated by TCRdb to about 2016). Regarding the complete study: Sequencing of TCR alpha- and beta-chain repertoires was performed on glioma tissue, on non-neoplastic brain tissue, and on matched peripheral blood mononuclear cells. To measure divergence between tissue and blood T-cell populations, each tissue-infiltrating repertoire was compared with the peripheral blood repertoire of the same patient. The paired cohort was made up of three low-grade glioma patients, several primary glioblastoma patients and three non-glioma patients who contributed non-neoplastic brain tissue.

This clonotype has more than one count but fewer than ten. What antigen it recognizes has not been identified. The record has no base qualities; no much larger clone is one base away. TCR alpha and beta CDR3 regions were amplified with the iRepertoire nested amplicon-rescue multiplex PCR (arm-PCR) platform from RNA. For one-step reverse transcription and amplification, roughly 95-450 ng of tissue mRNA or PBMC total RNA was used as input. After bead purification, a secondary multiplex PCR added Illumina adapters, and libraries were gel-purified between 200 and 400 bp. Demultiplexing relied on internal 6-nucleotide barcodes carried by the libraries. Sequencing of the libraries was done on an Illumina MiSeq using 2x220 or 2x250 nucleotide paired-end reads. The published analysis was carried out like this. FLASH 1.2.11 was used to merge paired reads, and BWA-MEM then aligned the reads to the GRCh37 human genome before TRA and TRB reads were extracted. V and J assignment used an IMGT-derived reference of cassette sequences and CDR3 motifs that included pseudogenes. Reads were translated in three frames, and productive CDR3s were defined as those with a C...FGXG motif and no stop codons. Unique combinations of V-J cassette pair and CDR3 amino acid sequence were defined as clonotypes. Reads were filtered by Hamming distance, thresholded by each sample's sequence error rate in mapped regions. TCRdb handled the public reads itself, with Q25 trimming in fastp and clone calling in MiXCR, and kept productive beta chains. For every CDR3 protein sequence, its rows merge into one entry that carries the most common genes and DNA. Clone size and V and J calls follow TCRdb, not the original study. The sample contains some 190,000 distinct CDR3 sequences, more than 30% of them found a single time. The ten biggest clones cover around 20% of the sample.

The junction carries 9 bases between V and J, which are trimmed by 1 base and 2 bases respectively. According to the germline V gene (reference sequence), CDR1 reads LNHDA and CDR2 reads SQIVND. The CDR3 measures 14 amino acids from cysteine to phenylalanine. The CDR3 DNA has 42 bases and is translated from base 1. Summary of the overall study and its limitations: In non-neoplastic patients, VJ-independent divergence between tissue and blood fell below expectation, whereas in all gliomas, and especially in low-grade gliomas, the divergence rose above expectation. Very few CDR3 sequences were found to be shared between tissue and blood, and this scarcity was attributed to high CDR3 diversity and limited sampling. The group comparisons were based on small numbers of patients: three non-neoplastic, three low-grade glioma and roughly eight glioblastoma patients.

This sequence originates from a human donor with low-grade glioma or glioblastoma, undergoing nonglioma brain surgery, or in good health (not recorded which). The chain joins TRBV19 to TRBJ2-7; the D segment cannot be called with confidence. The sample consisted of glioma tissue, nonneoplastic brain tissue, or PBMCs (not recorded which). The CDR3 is CASSIGAATYEQYF. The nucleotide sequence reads TGTGCCAGTAGTATAGGGGCAGCAACCTACGAGCAGTACTTC.